What follows are 10 T cell receptor beta chains derived from one specimen sequenced in a study of cytomegalovirus exposure and HLA in healthy donors. PCR employed 60 Vbeta and 13 Jbeta primers. Assay used: immunoSEQ multiplex PCR; TCRdb lists only in-frame clones, some missing. The sample consists of about 210,000 clones, about nine tenths of them appearing once. The specimen sequenced was PBMCs. The receptors originated from a boy aged 2 to 10 in good health and CMV-seronegative.

The chain recombines TRBV7-9 with TRBJ2-7; possibly TRBD2 for D (5 bases). The germline V gene encodes CDR1 SEHNR and CDR2 FQNEAQ (reference sequence). V was shortened by 2 bases and J by 0 bases, with 17 bases between the two germline ends. CDR3 size: 17 residues. The CDR3 sequence is CASSLPRGAESSYEQYF. The CDR3 nucleotides read TGTGCCAGCAGCTTACCCCGGGGAGCGGAGAGCTCCTACGAGCAGTACTTC.

V gene TRBV19 combines with J gene TRBJ1-5; D unclear. The CDR3 is 16 amino acids. Germline values: CDR1 LNHDA, CDR2 SQIVND (reference sequence). Between the trimmed V and J ends, which lost 0 bases and 0 bases, there was a span of 9 bases. CDR3 DNA sequence: TGTGCCAGTAGTATAGATCCGGGGTTTAGCAATCAGCCCCAGCATTTT. It is translated as CASSIDPGFSNQPQHF.

V usage is TRBV6-5 and J usage is TRBJ2-5; unclear D gene. V lost 10 bases to trimming and J lost 13 bases, with 19 bases between them. In germline, CDR1 is MNHEY, CDR2 SVGAGI. There are 11 residues in the CDR3. CDR3 coding DNA: TGTGCCACTAAGGAACTCGGCGGTTGGTACTTC. As protein: CATKELGGWYF.

In its sample, this clone was seen a few times. The J gene is TRBJ2-1, the V gene TRBV19; D is unresolved. The CDR3 covers 11 residues. Germline V CDR1 and CDR2: LNHDA, SQIVND (reference sequence). Trimming stripped 6 bases from V and 8 bases from J, with 8 bases between. This CDR3 reads CASRRGDEQFF. As DNA, the CDR3 is TGTGCCAGTAGGAGAGGTGATGAGCAGTTCTTC. The variable domain in full, with the rest retrieved from reference TRBV19 and TRBJ2-1, is DGGITQSPKYLFRKEGQNVTLSCEQNLNHDAMYWYRQDPGQGLRLIYYSQIVNDFQKGDIAEGYSVSREKKESFPLTVTSAQKNPTAFYLCASRRGDEQFFGPGTRLTVL.

This rearrangement joins TRBV15 to TRBJ2-7; the D is unclear. V shed 3 bases and J shed 0 bases, with 12 bases lying between them. The CDR3 extends over 15 amino acids. CDR1 and CDR2 (germline): LNHNV, YYDKDF (reference sequence). The CDR3 spells CATSRGTPASYEQYF. CDR3 nucleotides: TGTGCCACCAGCAGGGGCACCCCTGCCTCCTACGAGCAGTACTTC.

The DNA of the CDR3 is TGTGCCAGCAGCTTGAACACAGGGCCCTCCTACAATGAGCAGTTCTTC. Its translation: CASSLNTGPSYNEQFF. V gene TRBV7-9 combines with J gene TRBJ2-1, with D perhaps matching TRBD1 (6 bases). Germline CDR1 and CDR2: SEHNR and FQNEAQ (reference sequence). V lost 3 bases and J lost 0, with 12 bases in between. The CDR3 is 16 amino acids.

The chain has TRBV6-6 and TRBJ2-1; no definite D call. CDR1 and CDR2 from the germline V gene are MNHNY and SVGAGI (reference sequence). The germline V and J ends were trimmed by 6 bases and 7 bases, with 10 bases remaining between them. CDR3 length: 12 residues. The chain's CDR3 is CASSHYPNEQFF. The CDR3 DNA sequence: TGTGCCAGCAGCCACTACCCGAATGAGCAGTTCTTC.

V usage is TRBV6-5 and J usage is TRBJ1-2; D gene uncertain. The CDR3 totals 12 residues. Germline V gives CDR1 MNHEY, CDR2 SVGAGI. The V and J ends lost 2 bases and 4 bases respectively, with 5 bases between them. The CDR3 reads CASSYNSYGYTF. The DNA of the CDR3 is TGTGCCAGCAGTTACAACAGCTATGGCTACACCTTC.

The J gene is TRBJ2-7, the V gene TRBV27, with TRBD2 as a possible D gene (7 bases). Looked up from germline, CDR1 is MNHEY and CDR2 is SMNVEV (reference sequence). CDR3 size: 15 residues. The V end lost 5 bases, the J end lost 1 base, and 15 bases lay between the germline ends. The CDR3 DNA reads TGTGCCAGCAGTCCAGGGGAGGGTAAGTCCTACGAGCAGTACTTC. This translates into CASSPGEGKSYEQYF.

The chain employs TRBV30 and TRBJ2-7, with TRBD1 as a possible D gene (6 bases). Trimming cost V 0 bases and J 2 bases, with 14 bases left between them. The CDR3 is 15 residues long. Germline CDR1 reads GTSNPN; CDR2 reads SVGIG (reference sequence). CDR3 protein: CAWSVFGQPTYEQYF. CDR3 DNA: TGTGCCTGGAGTGTATTCGGACAGCCAACCTACGAGCAGTACTTC.